The source of this T cell receptor (beta chain) is a study of beta chain features in type 1 diabetes. Whole-study results and caveats: For Type 1 diabetes patients, all four CD4+ subsets carried TCRB CDR3s that were moderately but significantly shorter. PCR might pick shorter templates more often, in the same way for patients and controls. cDNA sequencing could over-represent cells with high TCR expression.

The table lists this clone with a few counts. Its antigen is still unknown. TCRB transcripts that were expressed got sequenced, as all of the isolated RNA had been reverse transcribed. Libraries were prepared by immunoSEQ multiplex PCR; TCRdb keeps only in-frame clonotypes and omits some of them. The table records around 160,000 clones, about 8.1% of them present only once. This clonotype was obtained from a woman between 18 and 29 years old with type 1 diabetes. Sequenced sample: central memory CD4+ T cells from blood.

CDR3 region: CASSSGDNYNEQFF. The CDR3 nucleotides read TGCGCCAGCAGCTCAGGGGATAACTACAATGAGCAGTTCTTC. The chain carries TRBV5-1 and TRBJ2-1; D is perhaps TRBD1 (6 bases). Trimming took 3 bases from V and 3 from J, leaving 10 bases between them. Per the germline V gene, CDR1 is SGHRS and CDR2 is YFSETQ. The CDR3 is 14 amino acids.